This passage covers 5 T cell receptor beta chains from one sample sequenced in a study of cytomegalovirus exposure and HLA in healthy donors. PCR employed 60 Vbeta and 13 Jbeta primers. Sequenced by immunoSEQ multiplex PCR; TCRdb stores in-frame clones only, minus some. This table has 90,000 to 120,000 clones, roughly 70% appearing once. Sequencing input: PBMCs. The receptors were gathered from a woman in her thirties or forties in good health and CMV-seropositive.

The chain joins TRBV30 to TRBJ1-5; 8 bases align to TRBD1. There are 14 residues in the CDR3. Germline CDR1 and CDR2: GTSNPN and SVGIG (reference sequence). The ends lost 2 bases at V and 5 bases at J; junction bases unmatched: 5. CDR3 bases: TGTGCCTGGAGTCCAGGGACAGGTTATCAGCCCCAGCATTTT. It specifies CAWSPGTGYQPQHF.

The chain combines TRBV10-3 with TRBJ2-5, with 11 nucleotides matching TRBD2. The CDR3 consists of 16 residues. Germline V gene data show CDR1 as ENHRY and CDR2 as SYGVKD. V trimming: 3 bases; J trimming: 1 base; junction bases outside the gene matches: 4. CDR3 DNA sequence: TGTGCCATCAGTGAATGGCTAGCGGGGGGCCAAGAGACCCAGTACTTC. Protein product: CAISEWLAGGQETQYF.

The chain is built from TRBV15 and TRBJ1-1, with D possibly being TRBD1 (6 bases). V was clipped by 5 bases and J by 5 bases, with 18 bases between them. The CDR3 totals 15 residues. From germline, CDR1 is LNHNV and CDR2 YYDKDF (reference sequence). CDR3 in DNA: TGTGCCACCAGCGGACTAGCACAGGGTAGAACTGAAGCTTTCTTT. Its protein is CATSGLAQGRTEAFF.

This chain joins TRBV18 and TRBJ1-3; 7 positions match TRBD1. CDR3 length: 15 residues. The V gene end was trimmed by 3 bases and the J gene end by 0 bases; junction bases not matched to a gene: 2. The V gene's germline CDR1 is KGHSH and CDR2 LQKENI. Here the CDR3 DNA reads TGTGCCAGCTCACCGGACAGGTTCTCTGGAAACACCATATATTTT. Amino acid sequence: CASSPDRFSGNTIYF.

The CDR3 region has the DNA TGTGCCAGCAGTTTATCGAGGCTAGCGGGGGAGACCCAGTACTTC. Translation: CASSLSRLAGETQYF. V and J are TRBV27 and TRBJ2-5; 9 bases are a match to TRBD2. Germline V CDR1 and CDR2: MNHEY, SMNVEV (reference sequence). V was clipped by 0 bases and J by 5 bases; unmatched bases: 4. This CDR3 is built from 15 residues.